The 17 T cell receptor beta chains given below trace back to one sample, sequenced in a study of cytomegalovirus exposure and HLA in healthy donors. Primers for the PCR totalled 60 Vbeta and 13 Jbeta. The data were produced by immunoSEQ multiplex PCR, yet TCRdb's version contains in-frame clones alone and is incomplete. The data hold 100,000 to 150,000 clones, with approximately 75% observed a single time. Input material: PBMCs. The receptors were sampled from a woman aged 40-49 years in good health and CMV-seropositive.

This clone has just a few counts. CDR3 loop: CASGYPFYEQYF. The CDR3 DNA reads TGTGCCAGCGGTTATCCCTTCTACGAGCAGTACTTC. The rearrangement links TRBV28 to TRBJ2-5; D is unclear. The J call may be incorrect, as the DNA end agrees better with TRBJ2-7. CDR3 length: 12 residues. CDR1 is MDHEN and CDR2 is SYDVKM in the germline V gene.

This clone was counted only a few times. The chain combines TRBV4-2 with TRBJ2-2; 8 bases align to TRBD2. The CDR3 runs 16 residues. Germline V gene sequence: CDR1 LGHNA, CDR2 YNFKEQ. Trimming at V came to 5 bases and at J to 1 base, leaving 6 bases not matched to a gene. This CDR3 is CASSFTGTRNTGELFF. CDR3 DNA sequence: TGTGCCAGCAGCTTTACCGGGACTAGGAACACCGGGGAGCTGTTTTTT.

This chain joins TRBV5-6 and TRBJ2-7, with 7 bases aligning to TRBD2. This CDR3 comprises 17 residues. Germline V gives CDR1 SGHDT, CDR2 YYEEEE. V lost 4 bases, J lost 5 bases, and 18 bases stayed unmatched. The DNA for the CDR3 is TGTGCCAGCAGCCGAGGACTAGGGACCACCATCAAGAACGAGCAGTACTTC. Its protein is CASSRGLGTTIKNEQYF.

This clone has only one observation. The V gene is TRBV4-3, the J gene TRBJ2-3; 11 positions agree with TRBD2. The CDR3 has 15 amino acids. V trimming: 4 bases; J trimming: 5 bases; junction bases outside the gene matches: 5. Germline CDR1 LGHNA, CDR2 YSLEER. The CDR3 region is CASSRTSGSIDTQYF. The CDR3 coding sequence is TGCGCCAGCAGCCGAACTAGCGGGAGTATAGATACGCAGTATTTT.

The chain joins TRBV12-5 to TRBJ2-4, with D maybe TRBD2 (6 bases). Deletions cut 4 bases from V and 1 base from J, with 14 bases between. The CDR3 length is 16 residues. Looked up from germline, CDR1 is LGHNT and CDR2 is FRNRAP. CDR3 amino acids: CASGSRDPGAKNIQYF. The CDR3, as DNA: TGTGCTAGTGGTTCGCGGGACCCGGGGGCCAAAAACATTCAGTACTTC.

V is TRBV13 and J is TRBJ2-2; 14 bases map to TRBD2. Germline lookup yields CDR1 PRHDT and CDR2 FYEKMQ (reference sequence). The CDR3 runs to 18 residues. V lost 5 bases to trimming and J lost 0 bases; unmatched junction nucleotides: 5. DNA for the CDR3: TGTGCCAGCAGCCCCCGGACTAGCGGGGGGACGAACACCGGGGAGCTGTTTTTT. Translated: CASSPRTSGGTNTGELFF.

CDR3 residues: CASSYLGQGVSGQYF. The CDR3 DNA reads TGTGCCAGCAGTTACCTCGGACAGGGGGTATCGGGGCAGTACTTC. V usage is TRBV27 and J usage is TRBJ2-7; 10 nucleotides agree with TRBD1. Germline lookup yields CDR1 MNHEY and CDR2 SMNVEV (reference sequence). The CDR3 is 15 residues long. V shed 4 bases, J shed 9 bases, and the junction held 12 bases outside the gene matches.

The CDR3 nucleotides are TGTGCCAGCAGCTTGGGTCTCGGACAGGGGGCAAGAAACACCATATATTTT. Translating it yields CASSLGLGQGARNTIYF. The chain carries TRBV5-5 and TRBJ1-3; 11 nucleotides match TRBD1. Trimming cost V 0 bases and J 5 bases; bases outside gene matches: 7. This CDR3 is built from 17 residues. Germline lookup yields CDR1 SGHKS and CDR2 YYEKEE (reference sequence).

Written as DNA, the CDR3 is TGTGCCAGTAACTCCAAGCCTGGACAGATAAACACCGGGGAGCTGTTTTTT. Its protein product is CASNSKPGQINTGELFF. V and J are TRBV19 and TRBJ2-2, with D perhaps TRBD1 (6 bases). The germline V gene has CDR1 LNHDA and CDR2 SQIVND (reference sequence). The CDR3 spans 17 residues. Trimming removed 7 bases from V and 2 bases from J, with 20 bases in between.

The chain uses TRBV28 and TRBJ1-2; 7 positions match TRBD1. V was clipped by 8 bases and J by 4 bases; unmatched bases: 16. Germline values: CDR1 MDHEN, CDR2 SYDVKM. CDR3 size: 16 residues. In DNA form, the CDR3 reads TGTGCCAGCTTTCCTTTACCGGGACAGACTTTCTATGGCTACACCTTC. Protein sequence: CASFPLPGQTFYGYTF.

The genes are TRBV6-6 and TRBJ1-1; D possibly corresponds to TRBD1 (6 bases). V lost 6 bases, J lost 0 bases, and 11 bases lay in between. Germline V gives CDR1 MNHNY, CDR2 SVGAGI (reference sequence). This CDR3 spans 14 amino acids. In nucleotides, the CDR3 is TGTGCCAGCAGGTCCGGGGGGCTGAACACTGAAGCTTTCTTT. Its protein is CASRSGGLNTEAFF.

The V and J genes are TRBV4-2 and TRBJ2-3; 8 nucleotides match TRBD1. This CDR3 has 18 residues. Germline V gene sequence: CDR1 LGHNA, CDR2 YNFKEQ. V lost 1 base and J lost 0; bases outside the gene matches: 9. CDR3 DNA: TGTGCCAGCAGCCAAGTAATACAGGGGGGATATAGCACAGATACGCAGTATTTT. It encodes CASSQVIQGGYSTDTQYF.

This chain links TRBV6-1 with TRBJ1-1; a possible D gene is TRBD1 (5 bases). The germline V gene encodes CDR1 MNHNS and CDR2 SASEGT. The CDR3 is 15 amino acids. Deletions cut 6 bases from V and 2 bases from J, with 16 bases between. CDR3 in amino acids: CASRTGGQDNTEAFF. The CDR3 DNA sequence: TGTGCCAGCAGAACAGGAGGGCAGGACAACACTGAAGCTTTCTTT.

This clone has only a few counts. J is TRBJ1-5 and V is TRBV6-5, with TRBD1 matching over 11 bases. The V and J ends lost 5 bases and 6 bases, in that order; junction bases with no gene match: 3. CDR3 size: 14 residues. Germline loops: CDR1 MNHEY, CDR2 SVGAGI. CDR3 sequence reads: CASSQGQGGQPQHF. The CDR3 coding sequence is TGTGCCAGCAGTCAGGGACAGGGGGGTCAGCCCCAGCATTTT.

The gene calls are TRBV5-4 and TRBJ2-7; TRBD1 agrees at 7 bases. Germline V gives CDR1 SGHNT, CDR2 YYREEE (reference sequence). V shed 0 bases and J 2 bases; nucleotides not matched to a gene: 11. This CDR3 has 17 amino acids. CDR3 protein: CASSLDRGYLSPYEQYF. In DNA, the CDR3 is TGTGCCAGCAGCTTGGACAGGGGTTACCTCTCCCCCTACGAGCAGTACTTC.

The genes are TRBV5-4 and TRBJ2-7, with 8 bases matching TRBD1. The CDR3 loop spans 15 amino acids. Germline V CDR1 and CDR2: SGHNT, YYREEE (reference sequence). V was pared by 4 bases and J by 4 bases, with 10 bases of the junction left unmatched. The CDR3, as DNA: TGTGCCAGCAGCGGCGACAGGGGCCCTTCTTACGAGCAGTACTTC. Translated, it gives CASSGDRGPSYEQYF.

J is TRBJ2-3 and V is TRBV6-5; maybe TRBD2 (6 bases). In germline, CDR1 is MNHEY, CDR2 SVGAGI. Trimming shortened V by 5 bases and J by 6 bases, and 18 bases separated the two germline ends. This CDR3 is 15 amino acids long. CDR3 loop: CASSGSAGPGDTQYF. In nucleotides, the CDR3 is TGTGCCAGCAGTGGGTCGGCGGGACCGGGGGATACGCAGTATTTT.